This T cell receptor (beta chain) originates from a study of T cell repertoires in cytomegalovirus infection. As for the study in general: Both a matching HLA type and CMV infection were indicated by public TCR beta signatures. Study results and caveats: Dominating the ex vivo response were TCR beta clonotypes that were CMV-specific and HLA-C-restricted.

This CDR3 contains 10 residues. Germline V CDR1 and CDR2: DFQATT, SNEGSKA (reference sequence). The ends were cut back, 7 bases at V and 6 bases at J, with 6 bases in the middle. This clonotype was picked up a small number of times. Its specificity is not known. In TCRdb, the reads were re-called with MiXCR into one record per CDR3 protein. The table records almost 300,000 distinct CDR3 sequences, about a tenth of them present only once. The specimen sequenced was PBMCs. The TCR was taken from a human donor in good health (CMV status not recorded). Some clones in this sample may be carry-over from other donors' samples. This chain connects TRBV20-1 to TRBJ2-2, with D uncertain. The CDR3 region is CSVPSGELFF. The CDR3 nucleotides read TGCAGTGTCCCATCCGGGGAGCTGTTTTTT.